This note documents a single TCR beta chain sequence. An end of the junction differs from the germline gene, which may be a read error. Primed by a sample-barcoded 5' primer and a J-beta primer mix, a second PCR proceeded for about 7 to 11 cycles. TCRdb reprocessed the 5' RACE reads via MiXCR and lists one record per CDR3 protein. The data contain fewer than 1,200,000 distinct CDR3 sequences, roughly a quarter of them seen just once; the ten biggest clones take up less than 0.75%. The data originate from a study of blood T cells in healthy people across ages. Germline values: CDR1 SEHNR, CDR2 FQNEAQ (reference sequence). This CDR3 has 18 residues. In addition, the sample was reused for a study of T cells of mothers and their children.

The chain joins TRBV7-9 to TRBJ1-4, with D perhaps matching TRBD1 (6 bases). This clonotype originated in a girl aged 2 to 9 in good health. What was sequenced was blood. CDR3 bases: TGTGCCAGCAGCTCCCCTTGGGGGGGGCGGTCAACTAATGAAAGACTGTTTTTT. Residues: CASSSPWGGRSTNERLFF.